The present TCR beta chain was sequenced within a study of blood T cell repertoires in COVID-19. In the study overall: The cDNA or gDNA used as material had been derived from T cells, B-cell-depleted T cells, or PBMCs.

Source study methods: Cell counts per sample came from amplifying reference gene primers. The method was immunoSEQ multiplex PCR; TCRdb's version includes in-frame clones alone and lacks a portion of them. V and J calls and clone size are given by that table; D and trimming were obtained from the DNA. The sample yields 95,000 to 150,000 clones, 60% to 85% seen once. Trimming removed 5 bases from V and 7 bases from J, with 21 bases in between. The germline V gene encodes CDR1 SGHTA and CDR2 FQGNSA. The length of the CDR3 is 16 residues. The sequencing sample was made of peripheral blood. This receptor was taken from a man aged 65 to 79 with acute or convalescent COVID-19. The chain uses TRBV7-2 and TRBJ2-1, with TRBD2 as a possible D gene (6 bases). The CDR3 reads CASSLYYGGFENEQFF. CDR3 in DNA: TGTGCCAGCAGCCTTTACTACGGGGGATTTGAGAATGAGCAGTTCTTC.